This T cell receptor (beta chain) was captured by sequencing in a study of pediatric ulcerative colitis. The assay was run at survey level. The table came from immunoSEQ multiplex PCR; TCRdb's copy has only in-frame clones and leaves some out. The sample comprises more than 50,000 clones, around 80% of which are singletons, and 5.2% rests with the top ten. On this clone itself: The antigen remains undetermined.

Study-wide points: A couple of rectal clonotypes were found only in ulcerative colitis patients, all of them.

V lost 5 bases and J lost 6, with 7 bases in between. Germline loops: CDR1 LNHNV, CDR2 YYDKDF (reference sequence). This CDR3 contains 12 residues. Blood was drawn at the time of colonoscopy. The chain joins TRBV15 to TRBJ2-2; D call uncertain. This TCR was sampled from a boy between 10 and 17 years old with moderate ulcerative colitis. The sample taken for sequencing was blood. The CDR3 here is CATSQRAGELFF. Here the CDR3 DNA reads TGTGCCACCAGCCAAAGGGCCGGGGAGCTGTTTTTT.